This T cell receptor (beta chain) came from a study of long-term antiretroviral therapy in people with HIV. The CDR3 is 16 residues long. CDR1 and CDR2 from the germline V gene are SGHAT and FQNNGV. Trimming stripped 1 base from V and 0 bases from J, with 11 bases between. With survey level as its setting, the immunoSEQ assay was v3.0. The table came from immunoSEQ multiplex PCR; TCRdb's copy has only in-frame clones and leaves some out. The sample lists fewer than 30,000 clones, around 88% occurring once. The TCR comes from a man under 40 with HIV. The chain uses TRBV11-2 and TRBJ2-3; the D gene is possibly TRBD2 (6 bases). This material consisted of unsorted PBMCs, taken approximately 4.5 years after starting antiretroviral therapy. The CDR3 DNA reads TGTGCCAGCAGCTTAGGAGCGGGCCCTAGCACAGATACGCAGTATTTT. As protein: CASSLGAGPSTDTQYF.